Listed below are T cell receptor beta chains from one sample, sequenced in a study of T cell repertoires in cytomegalovirus infection. TCRdb itself ran the reads through MiXCR, one entry per CDR3 protein. In the table there are about 450,000 distinct CDR3 sequences, around 32% of which are singletons. Sequenced material: PBMCs. Every receptor here comes from a human donor in good health (CMV status not recorded). Some clones in this sample may be carry-over from other donors' samples. The CDR3 runs from the conserved cysteine through the conserved F or W. A D gene is named only where the DNA matches it firmly. Clone size is given for some rows only: seen once, a few or many times, or a class if the clone is expanded.

clone_size	v_call	j_call	d_call	cdr3_aa	cdr3_nt
few	TRBV6-2/TRBV6-3	TRBJ1-1	TRBD1	CASDDDRGNTEAFF	TGTGCCAGCGATGACGACAGGGGGAACACTGAAGCTTTCTTT
-	TRBV18	TRBJ1-5	TRBD1	CASSPQGQGAIPNQPQHF	TGTGCCAGCTCACCCCAGGGACAGGGGGCGATTCCTAATCAGCCCCAGCATTTT
once	TRBV4-3	TRBJ1-3	-	CAVIQERALYTIYF	TGCGCCGTCATCCAAGAACGGGCCCTCTACACCATATATTTT
-	TRBV6-2/TRBV6-3	TRBJ2-3	-	CASSSDYLQGVVTDTQYF	TGTGCCAGCAGTTCCGACTACCTTCAGGGAGTGGTGACAGATACGCAGTATTTT
-	TRBV10-2	TRBJ1-5	-	CASRETDRPNQPQHF	TGCGCCAGCAGAGAAACCGACAGGCCCAATCAGCCCCAGCATTTT
-	TRBV5-6	TRBJ1-4	-	CASSLEGLNEKLFF	TGTGCCAGCAGCTTGGAGGGGCTTAATGAAAAACTGTTTTTT
-	TRBV11-2	TRBJ2-7	TRBD2	CASSSPGLAGATSSYEQYF	TGTGCCAGCAGCTCACCGGGACTAGCGGGGGCAACAAGCTCCTACGAGCAGTACTTC
many	TRBV2	TRBJ1-2	TRBD1	CASRSGTGHGYTF	TGTGCCAGCAGGTCCGGGACAGGACATGGCTACACCTTC
-	TRBV6-1	TRBJ1-2	-	CASSERHPYGYTF	TGTGCCAGCAGTGAACGGCACCCCTATGGCTACACCTTC
many	TRBV5-1	TRBJ2-2	TRBD2	CASSSSGSWAGELFF	TGCGCCAGCAGCTCCAGCGGGAGCTGGGCCGGGGAGCTGTTTTTT
many	TRBV12-3/TRBV12-4	TRBJ2-5	-	CASSLGLLGETQYF	TGTGCCAGCAGTTTAGGACTACTCGGTGAGACCCAGTACTTC
-	TRBV4-1	TRBJ2-5	-	CASSQEAFQETQYF	TGCGCCAGCAGCCAGGAGGCTTTCCAAGAGACCCAGTACTTC
-	TRBV7-3	TRBJ2-3	-	CASSPGGGSTDTQYF	TGTGCCAGCAGCCCCGGGGGCGGTAGCACAGATACGCAGTATTTT
-	TRBV12-3/TRBV12-4	TRBJ2-1	-	CASSLIGNYNEQFF	TGTGCCAGCAGTTTGATTGGGAATTACAATGAGCAGTTCTTC
few	TRBV28	TRBJ2-7	-	CASSLSPGPPYEQYF	TGTGCCAGCAGTTTAAGTCCGGGGCCACCCTACGAGCAGTACTTC
-	TRBV27	TRBJ2-2	-	CASSPTLHTGEMFF	TGTGCCAGCAGTCCGACCCTACACACCGGGGAGATGTTTTTT
-	TRBV28	TRBJ2-3	-	CATRFSRDTQYF	TGTGCCACGCGGTTCTCTCGGGATACGCAGTATTTT
-	TRBV5-1	TRBJ2-7	-	CASRLSPYEQYF	TGCGCCAGCCGCTTATCTCCCTACGAGCAGTACTTC
few	TRBV6-2/TRBV6-3	TRBJ1-1	TRBD1	CASSAPGQGQTEAFF	TGTGCCAGCAGTGCACCGGGACAGGGGCAGACTGAAGCTTTCTTT
-	TRBV9	TRBJ2-5	TRBD2	CASGQRGASSETQYF	TGTGCCTCCGGTCAGCGGGGAGCCTCTTCAGAGACCCAGTACTTC
few	TRBV12-3/TRBV12-4	TRBJ2-1	-	CASRPITGYEQFF	TGTGCCAGCAGGCCTATTACAGGGTATGAGCAGTTCTTC
few	TRBV2	TRBJ1-4	-	CASSGPTATNEKLFF	TGTGCCAGCAGTGGCCCGACAGCAACTAATGAAAAACTGTTTTTT
few	TRBV14	TRBJ1-2	-	CASSQDLGANYGYTF	TGTGCCAGCAGCCAAGATTTGGGGGCGAACTATGGCTACACCTTC
-	TRBV5-1	TRBJ2-1	TRBD2	CASSSTSGGAYEQFF	TGCGCCAGCAGCTCTACTAGCGGGGGGGCGTATGAGCAGTTCTTC
few	TRBV7-9	TRBJ1-2	-	CASSKGGVFDYGYTF	TGTGCCAGCAGTAAGGGCGGGGTTTTCGACTATGGCTACACCTTC
few	TRBV20-1	TRBJ1-2	TRBD1	CSASADRGRYGYTF	TGCAGTGCTAGCGCCGACAGGGGGCGATATGGCTACACCTTC
-	TRBV7-8	TRBJ2-7	TRBD2	CASSFGGGLYEQYF	TGTGCCAGCAGCTTCGGGGGGGGGTTATACGAGCAGTACTTC
-	TRBV7-2	TRBJ1-1	-	CASSMDRNTEAFF	TGTGCCAGCAGCATGGACAGGAACACTGAAGCTTTCTTT
few	TRBV2	TRBJ1-2	-	CASSDPGLGGYTF	TGTGCCAGCAGTGACCCAGGACTGGGTGGCTACACCTTC
-	TRBV29-1	TRBJ2-7	-	CSVLSRTGVAYEQYF	TGCAGCGTTCTATCCAGGACTGGCGTGGCCTACGAGCAGTACTTC
few	TRBV28	TRBJ2-1	TRBD2	CASSSGGGDLYNEQFF	TGTGCCAGCAGTTCGGGCGGGGGGGATCTCTACAATGAGCAGTTCTTC
-	TRBV29-1	TRBJ1-3	-	CSVEDYRGKSNTIYF	TGCAGCGTTGAAGATTATCGGGGAAAGAGTAACACCATATATTTT
-	TRBV15	TRBJ1-4	-	CATSREDLVEKLFF	TGTGCCACCAGCAGAGAGGACCTCGTCGAAAAACTGTTTTTT
many	TRBV6-4	TRBJ2-3	TRBD2	CASSELASGGTDTQYF	TGTGCCAGCAGTGAATTAGCTAGCGGGGGCACAGATACGCAGTATTTT
few	TRBV6-2/TRBV6-3	TRBJ2-3	-	CASSYVGDTQYF	TGTGCCAGCAGTTATGTAGGCGATACGCAGTATTTT
-	TRBV14	TRBJ2-7	-	CASSQDVAVALWEQYF	TGTGCCAGCAGCCAAGATGTTGCCGTAGCCCTGTGGGAGCAGTACTTC
few	TRBV7-9	TRBJ1-2	-	CASSPPMGYGYTF	TGTGCCAGCAGCCCCCCTATGGGCTATGGCTACACCTTC
few	TRBV15	TRBJ2-7	-	CATSRDRNEQYF	TGTGCCACCAGCAGAGACAGAAACGAGCAGTACTTC
-	TRBV5-1	TRBJ2-7	-	CASRGGGLNDQYF	TGCGCCAGCAGAGGGGGGGGCCTCAACGATCAGTACTTC
few	TRBV14	TRBJ2-2	TRBD2	CASSQEPSGAINTGELFF	TGTGCCAGCAGCCAAGAGCCTAGCGGGGCCATAAACACCGGGGAGCTGTTTTTT
many	TRBV7-9	TRBJ1-1	-	CASSLATGSVNAEAFF	TGTGCCAGCAGCTTAGCGACTGGGTCAGTAAACGCTGAAGCTTTCTTT
-	TRBV20-1	TRBJ1-2	-	CSASPLDRQKDYGYTF	TGCAGTGCTAGCCCACTTGACAGGCAAAAGGACTATGGCTACACCTTC
many	TRBV28	TRBJ2-1	TRBD2	CASSLCCLAGGHYNEQFF	TGTGCCAGCAGTTTATGCTGCCTAGCGGGGGGACACTACAATGAGCAGTTCTTC
many	TRBV7-2	TRBJ2-7	-	CASSFLYYEQYF	TGTGCCAGCAGCTTCCTATACTACGAGCAGTACTTC
few	TRBV6-2/TRBV6-3	TRBJ2-7	TRBD2	CASSYSIAVGGAYEQYF	TGTGCCAGCAGTTACTCGATTGCGGTGGGGGGGGCCTACGAGCAGTACTTC
few	TRBV7-9	TRBJ1-2	TRBD1	CASSFGTARGYGYTF	TGTGCCAGCAGCTTCGGGACAGCGCGAGGCTATGGCTACACCTTC
many	TRBV12-3/TRBV12-4	TRBJ1-5	-	CASSLVHPLGQPQHF	TGTGCCAGCAGTTTAGTGCACCCCCTGGGTCAGCCCCAGCATTTT